These 13 T cell receptor beta chains originate from one sample sequenced in a study of blood T cell repertoires in COVID-19. Assay used: immunoSEQ multiplex PCR; TCRdb lists only in-frame clones, some missing. The data hold more than 70,000 clones, with less than 90% observed a single time. The sample comprised peripheral blood. All receptors derive from a man in his 60s with acute or convalescent COVID-19.

V and J are TRBV18 and TRBJ2-2; D is undetermined. Germline CDR1 is KGHSH and CDR2 is LQKENI. Deletions cut 1 base from V and 0 bases from J, with 9 bases between. This CDR3 comprises 16 residues. The CDR3, as DNA: TGTGCCAGCTCACCACGTGCGGTAGCGAACACCGGGGAGCTGTTTTTT. It yields the protein CASSPRAVANTGELFF.

V and J are TRBV5-1 and TRBJ2-1, with 11 positions matching TRBD2. The CDR3 sequence is 15 residues long. The J segment lost 7 bases and the V segment lost 4 bases, leaving 7 bases of the junction unmatched. Germline CDR1 SGHRS, CDR2 YFSETQ. The CDR3 here is CASSQTSGSWNEQFF. Here the CDR3 DNA reads TGCGCCAGCAGCCAAACTAGCGGGAGTTGGAATGAGCAGTTCTTC.

The chain has TRBV5-1 and TRBJ2-3, with D tentatively TRBD2 (5 bases). Germline CDR1 SGHRS, CDR2 YFSETQ. This CDR3 region has 16 residues. Trimming pared 0 bases from V and 0 bases from J, leaving 11 bases between. CDR3 DNA: TGCGCCAGCAGCTTGGGGAACGGGGAGAGCACAGATACGCAGTATTTT. Translated, it gives CASSLGNGESTDTQYF.

The rearrangement links TRBV19 to TRBJ2-3, with TRBD2 matching over 9 bases. Germline assignment: CDR1 LNHDA and CDR2 SQIVND (reference sequence). Germline trimming cut 6 bases from V and 4 bases from J; bases unmatched to any gene: 5. The CDR3 has 14 amino acids. In DNA form, the CDR3 reads TGTGCCAGTAGCCCTAGCGGGGATGCAGATACGCAGTATTTT. This encodes CASSPSGDADTQYF. The whole variable domain, filled in from reference TRBV19 and TRBJ2-3, reads DGGITQSPKYLFRKEGQNVTLSCEQNLNHDAMYWYRQDPGQGLRLIYYSQIVNDFQKGDIAEGYSVSREKKESFPLTVTSAQKNPTAFYLCASSPSGDADTQYFGPGTRLTVL.

The chain recombines TRBV5-1 with TRBJ2-3, with 14 bases matching TRBD2. V was pared by 4 bases and J by 6 bases, with 10 bases of the junction left unmatched. The CDR3 is 17 amino acids. Germline CDR1 and CDR2: SGHRS and YFSETQ. CDR3: CASSGGLAGDVSDTQYF. The CDR3 region has the DNA TGCGCCAGCAGCGGGGGACTAGCGGGAGATGTGTCTGATACGCAGTATTTT.

The chain joins TRBV19 to TRBJ2-5; 7 bases fit TRBD2. There are 14 residues in the CDR3. The ends lost 4 bases at V and 0 bases at J; junction bases unmatched: 2. The V gene's germline CDR1 is LNHDA and CDR2 SQIVND (reference sequence). This CDR3 reads CASSSGRDQETQYF. DNA for the CDR3: TGTGCCAGTAGTAGCGGGAGAGACCAAGAGACCCAGTACTTC.

This chain uses TRBV3-1 (or the pseudogene TRBV3-2) with TRBJ1-1; tentatively, D is TRBD1 (5 bases). CDR3 size: 15 residues. With 4 bases removed from V and 2 bases from J, the gap between germline ends came to 14 bases. In germline, CDR1 is LGHDT, CDR2 YNNKEL (reference sequence). CDR3 sequence (DNA): TGTGCCAGCAGCCTTTCACCAGGGCGTAACACTGAAGCTTTCTTT. Its protein product is CASSLSPGRNTEAFF.

This chain links TRBV6-2 or TRBV6-3 with TRBJ2-7; TRBD1 matches 9 bases. CDR1 is MNHEY, CDR2 SVGEGT, per germline. The V gene end was trimmed by 6 bases and the J gene end by 4 bases; junction bases not matched to a gene: 10. This CDR3 is 15 amino acids long. This CDR3 reads CASSDNRGLWYEQYF. DNA of the CDR3: TGTGCCAGCAGCGATAACAGGGGGCTCTGGTACGAGCAGTACTTC.

This rearrangement joins TRBV7-3 to TRBJ1-6; 7 bases are a match to TRBD1. The junction had 3 bases not matched to a gene; V was cut back by 6 bases and J by 7 bases. CDR3 length: 13 residues. Germline values: CDR1 SGHTA, CDR2 FQGTGA. The CDR3 nucleotides read TGTGCCAGCAGTAGGGACAGAAATTCACCCCTCCACTTT. It yields the protein CASSRDRNSPLHF.

The chain combines TRBV6-5 with TRBJ2-7; tentative D call: TRBD2 (5 bases). The V gene lost 6 bases and the J gene lost 0 bases, with 15 bases spanning the gap. CDR1 is MNHEY, CDR2 SVGAGI, per germline. The CDR3 has 15 residues. The CDR3 nucleotides are TGTGCCAGCAGAAACGGTGCGGGTTCCTCCTACGAGCAGTACTTC. Translated: CASRNGAGSSYEQYF.

DNA of the CDR3: TGTGCCAGTAGTATAGGGAATAGGCGGGGTGACGAGCAGTACTTC. It yields the protein CASSIGNRRGDEQYF. The chain recombines TRBV19 with TRBJ2-7, with D perhaps matching TRBD2 (6 bases). Germline values: CDR1 LNHDA, CDR2 SQIVND (reference sequence). V lost 1 base to trimming and J lost 5 bases, with 15 bases between them. The CDR3 length is 15 residues.

The table lists this clone with a count of one. This chain uses TRBV7-3 with TRBJ1-1; TRBD1 aligns across 9 bases. Germline-derived CDR1 and CDR2 are SGHTA and FQGTGA. J gave up 4 bases and V 4 bases, and 4 bases lay outside the gene matches. The CDR3 has 14 residues. CDR3 in amino acids: CASSSGQGTTEAFF. CDR3 DNA: TGTGCCAGCAGCTCCGGACAGGGGACCACTGAAGCTTTCTTT.

The J gene is TRBJ1-6, the V gene TRBV6-6; D might be TRBD1 (5 bases). CDR1 and CDR2 (germline): MNHNY, SVGAGI (reference sequence). The V end lost 10 bases, the J end lost 6 bases, and 16 bases lay between the germline ends. The CDR3 sequence is 14 residues long. The CDR3 here is CAIRGEGGNSPLHF. In DNA form, the CDR3 reads TGTGCCATCCGGGGGGAGGGCGGTAATTCACCCCTCCACTTT.